The 12 T cell receptor beta chains reported below all come from one sample, sequenced in a study of CD8+CD57+ T cells in acquired aplastic anemia. Profiles of TCR beta VDJ and CDR3 were generated from a genomic DNA template. TCRdb used MiXCR to reprocess the reads, holding one entry per CDR3 protein. This sample has just over 400,000 distinct CDR3 sequences, with around 72% found just once. Sequenced sample: sorted CD4+, CD8+, or CD8+CD57+ T cells (not recorded which) from PBMCs. All receptors derive from a human donor in good health, serving as a control.

The V call is TRBV11-1, the J call TRBJ2-3, with 7 nucleotides matching TRBD2. The V gene's germline CDR1 is SGHAT and CDR2 FQDESV (reference sequence). V gave up 2 bases and J gave up 5 bases; unmatched junction bases: 7. The CDR3 is 15 amino acids. DNA of the CDR3: TGTGCCAGCAGCTTATCGCGGGGGAGGTTAGATACGCAGTATTTT. Its protein is CASSLSRGRLDTQYF.

This clonotype was seen ten or more times. The chain has TRBV12-3 or TRBV12-4 and TRBJ2-5; D gene uncertain. The CDR3 is 13 residues long. Trimming cost V 3 bases and J 2 bases, with 7 bases left between them. The CDR3 reads CASSFLAQETQYF. In DNA form, the CDR3 reads TGTGCCAGCAGTTTCTTGGCTCAAGAGACCCAGTACTTC.

This clonotype appeared once. The genes are TRBV29-1 and TRBJ1-4; D might be TRBD1 (6 bases). Trimming shortened V by 8 bases and J by 8 bases, and 12 bases separated the two germline ends. CDR3 length: 11 amino acids. In germline, CDR1 is SQVTM, CDR2 ANQGSEA. CDR3 in amino acids: CSRRRGEKLFF. The CDR3 DNA reads TGCAGCCGTAGAAGGGGGGAAAAACTGTTTTTT.

This chain joins TRBV20-1 and TRBJ1-6, with TRBD1 matching 9 bases. This CDR3 region has 13 residues. Germline V lookup: CDR1 DFQATT, CDR2 SNEGSKA (reference sequence). The trim removed 1 base at V and 9 bases at J, leaving 1 base unmatched. CDR3 bases: TGCAGTGCTAGAGGGACAGGGGCTTCACCCCTCCACTTT. The encoded protein is CSARGTGASPLHF.

A remark on this clonotype: The conserved final phenylalanine or tryptophan is absent from the CDR3, which likely points to a read error. The DNA is omitted, as the CDR3 cannot be located on it reliably, and the CDR3 follows TCRdb's listing. J is TRBJ1-1 and V is TRBV2; the listed D gene, TRBD1, was not tested against the DNA. CDR1 and CDR2 (germline): SNHLY, FYNNEI. The CDR3 spans 16 residues, counting both ends. This CDR3 is CASTLDRRGQPQHSGD.

The chain joins TRBV2 to TRBJ2-7, with D possibly being TRBD1 (5 bases). The CDR3 has 16 amino acids. V was shortened by 4 bases and J by 6 bases, with 22 bases between the two germline ends. The germline V gene has CDR1 SNHLY and CDR2 FYNNEI. The CDR3 bases are TGTGCCAGCAGTGCTCCCTATCGGCTTGTGGGGCGCGAGCAGTACTTC. Protein: CASSAPYRLVGREQYF.

On this clonotype itself: The junction departs from germline at one end; a sequencing error may be responsible. V usage is TRBV5-1 and J usage is TRBJ1-6; 7 bases fit TRBD1. Germline assignment: CDR1 SGHRS and CDR2 YFSETQ. The CDR3 has 16 amino acids. The CDR3 coding sequence is TGTGCCAGCAGCTGGGCCGGAGGGACAGTGGGAACTCCCCTCCACTTT. Amino acid sequence: CASSWAGGTVGTPLHF.

The chain recombines TRBV7-6 with TRBJ2-1; 7 bases agree with TRBD2. The CDR3 has 15 amino acids. The V gene end was trimmed by 2 bases and the J gene end by 3 bases; junction bases not matched to a gene: 4. Germline CDR1 reads SGHVS; CDR2 reads FNYEAQ. CDR3 in amino acids: CASSLQAGHYNEQFF. CDR3 DNA sequence: TGTGCCAGCAGCTTACAAGCGGGGCACTACAATGAGCAGTTCTTC.

Only one count was recorded for this clonotype. The V gene is TRBV9, the J gene TRBJ2-3; 10 positions agree with TRBD2. Germline V gene lookup returns CDR1 SGDLS and CDR2 YYNGEE. V trimming: 3 bases; J trimming: 13 bases; junction bases outside the gene matches: 11. The CDR3 has 14 amino acids. DNA of the CDR3: TGTGCCAGCAGCGAACAAGCGGGGGGGCGTGGGGAGTATTTT. Translating gives CASSEQAGGRGEYF.

This clonotype was found once. Relative to the germline gene, one junction end is altered; a read error may explain this. The genes are TRBV5-1 and TRBJ1-5; D is ambiguous. This CDR3 is built from 13 residues. Germline loops: CDR1 SGHRS, CDR2 YFSETQ. The CDR3 sequence is CASSLGTGRPQHF. As DNA, the CDR3 is TGTGCCAGCAGCTTGGGCACGGGTCGTCCCCAGCATTTT.

The chain uses TRBV24-1 and TRBJ2-7, with D unclear. With 5 bases removed from V and 3 bases from J, the gap between germline ends came to 10 bases. The CDR3 extends over 13 amino acids. The V gene's germline CDR1 is KGHDR and CDR2 SFDVKD. CDR3 loop: CATSGDGCYEQYF. The DNA of the CDR3 is TGTGCCACCAGTGGCGATGGGTGCTACGAGCAGTACTTC.

J is TRBJ2-2 and V is TRBV7-2, with a weak D call TRBD1 (6 bases). Germline V CDR1 and CDR2: SGHTA, FQGNSA. Trimming shortened V by 4 bases and J by 17 bases, and 26 bases separated the two germline ends. This CDR3 has 15 residues. This CDR3 is CASSYVTGLTGRAFF. The CDR3 coding sequence is TGTGCCAGCAGCTACGTAACAGGGCTAACGGGGCGAGCATTTTTT.